This T cell receptor beta chain was recovered during a study of T cell responses to AZD1222 COVID-19 vaccine. Profiled with immunoSEQ multiplex PCR; TCRdb holds only in-frame clones, not every one. This table has some 150,000 clones, 70% to 90% appearing once. V gave up 2 bases and J gave up 0 bases, with 11 bases separating them. CDR3 length equals 15 residues. Germline CDR1 MNHEY, CDR2 SVGEGT. General observations from the study: The number of AZD1222 recipients seropositive at baseline was only 5 to 7. With two AZD1222 doses given, Spike-specific TCR breadth and depth both rose. Sampled repertoires all dated from after the peak T cell response. Donors were chiefly white British, with a greater number of females, and clonal diversity was perhaps underestimated.

As concerns this clone: The target antigen is unknown.

This receptor was taken from an adult in good health. The rearrangement links TRBV6-2 or TRBV6-3 to TRBJ2-7; weak D call: TRBD1 (6 bases). Sequenced here: peripheral blood, sampled on day 0 of AZD1222 vaccination. The CDR3 is CASSYGGRSSYEQYF. DNA of the CDR3: TGTGCCAGCAGTTACGGGGGCAGGAGCTCCTACGAGCAGTACTTC.